This T cell receptor beta chain was identified in a study of shared clonotypes between healthy human individuals. Whole-study results and caveats: Against clonotypes common to all four donors, non-shared ones had lower generation probabilities. Approximately 4.6% of naive CD4 clonotypes were common to four donors.

This CDR3 region has 10 residues. V lost 8 bases and J lost 6, with 8 bases in between. Germline V gene lookup returns CDR1 SGHVT and CDR2 SQSDAQ. CD45RO-negative, CCR7-selected cells formed the naive CD8 fraction, which excluded terminally differentiated effector memory CD45RA+ cells. Generated by immunoSEQ multiplex PCR, the TCRdb table keeps only in-frame clones and is missing some. Of about 2.1 million clones listed, more than 85% are singletons. This clone appeared a single time. What it binds is unknown. The V and J genes are TRBV7-4 and TRBJ2-7, with D hard to call. The source material was naive CD8+ T cells from PBMCs. The source is a man aged 18 to 35 in good health. Some clones in this sample may be carry-over from other donors' samples. CDR3 nucleotide sequence: TGTGCCAGCCGAAGGGCCGAGCAGTACTTC. Translation gives CASRRAEQYF.